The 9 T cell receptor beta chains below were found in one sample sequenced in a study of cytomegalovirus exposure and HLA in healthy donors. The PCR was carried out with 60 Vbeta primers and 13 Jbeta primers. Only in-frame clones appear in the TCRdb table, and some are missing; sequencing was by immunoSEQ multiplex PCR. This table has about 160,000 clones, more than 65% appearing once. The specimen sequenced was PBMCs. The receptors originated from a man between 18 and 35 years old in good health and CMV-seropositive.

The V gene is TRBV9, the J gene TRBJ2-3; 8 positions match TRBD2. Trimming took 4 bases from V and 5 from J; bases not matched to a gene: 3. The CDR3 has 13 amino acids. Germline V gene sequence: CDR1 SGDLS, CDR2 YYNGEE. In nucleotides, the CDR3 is TGTGCCAGCAGCCCGGGGGGGGGAGATACGCAGTATTTT. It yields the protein CASSPGGGDTQYF.

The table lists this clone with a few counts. CDR3 protein: CASSAGTHSYGYTF. In DNA form, the CDR3 reads TGTGCCAGCAGCGCCGGGACTCATTCCTATGGCTACACCTTC. The chain is built from TRBV14 and TRBJ1-2, with a possible D match to TRBD1 (5 bases). V was trimmed by 5 bases and J by 4 bases, leaving 14 bases between them. Germline loops: CDR1 SGHDN, CDR2 FVKESK. The CDR3 extends over 14 amino acids.

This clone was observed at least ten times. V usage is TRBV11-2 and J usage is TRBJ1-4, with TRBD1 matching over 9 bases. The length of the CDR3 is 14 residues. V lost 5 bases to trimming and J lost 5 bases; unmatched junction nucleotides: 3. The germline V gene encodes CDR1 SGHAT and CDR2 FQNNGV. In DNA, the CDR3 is TGTGCCAGCAGCCGGGGACAGGGAAATGAAAAACTGTTTTTT. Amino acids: CASSRGQGNEKLFF.

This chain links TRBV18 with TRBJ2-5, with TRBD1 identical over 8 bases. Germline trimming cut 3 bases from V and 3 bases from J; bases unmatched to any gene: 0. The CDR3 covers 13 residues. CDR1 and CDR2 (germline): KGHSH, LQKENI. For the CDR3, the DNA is TGTGCCAGCTCACCGGACAGGGAAGAGACCCAGTACTTC. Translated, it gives CASSPDREETQYF.

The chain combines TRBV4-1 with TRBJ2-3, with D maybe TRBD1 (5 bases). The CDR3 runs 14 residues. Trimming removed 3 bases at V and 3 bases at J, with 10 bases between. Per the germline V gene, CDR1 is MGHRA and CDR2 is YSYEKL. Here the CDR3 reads CASSQGPSTDTQYF. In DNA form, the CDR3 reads TGCGCCAGCAGCCAGGGGCCCTCGACAGATACGCAGTATTTT.

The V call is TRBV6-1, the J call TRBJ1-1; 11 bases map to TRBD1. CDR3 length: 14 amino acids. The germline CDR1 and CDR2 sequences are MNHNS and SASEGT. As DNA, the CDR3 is TGTACCTCGGGACAGGGGGAAGAGAGCACTGAAGCTTTCTTT. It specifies CTSGQGEESTEAFF.

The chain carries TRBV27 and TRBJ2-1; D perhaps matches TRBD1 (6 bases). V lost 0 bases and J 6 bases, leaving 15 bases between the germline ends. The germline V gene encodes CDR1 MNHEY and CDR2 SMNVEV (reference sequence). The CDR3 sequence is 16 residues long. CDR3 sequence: CASSLSYPDSFNEQFF. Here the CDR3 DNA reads TGTGCCAGCAGTTTATCCTATCCGGACAGTTTCAATGAGCAGTTCTTC.

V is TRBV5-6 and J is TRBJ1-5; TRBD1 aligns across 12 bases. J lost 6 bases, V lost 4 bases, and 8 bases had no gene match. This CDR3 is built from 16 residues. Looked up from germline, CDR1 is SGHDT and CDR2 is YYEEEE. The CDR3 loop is CASSGGTGGLGQPQHF. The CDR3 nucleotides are TGTGCCAGCAGCGGGGGGACAGGGGGCTTAGGTCAGCCCCAGCATTTT.

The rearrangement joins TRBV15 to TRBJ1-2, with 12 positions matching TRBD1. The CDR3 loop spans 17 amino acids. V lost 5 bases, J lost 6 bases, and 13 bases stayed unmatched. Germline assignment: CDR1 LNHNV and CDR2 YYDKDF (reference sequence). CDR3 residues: CATSARRRDRGLDGYTF. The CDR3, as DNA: TGTGCCACCAGCGCGAGACGGCGGGACAGGGGGCTGGATGGCTACACCTTC. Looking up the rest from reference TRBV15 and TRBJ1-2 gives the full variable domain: DAMVIQNPRYQVTQFGKPVTLSCSQTLNHNVMYWYQQKSSQAPKLLFHYYDKDFNNEADTPDNFQSRRPNTSFCFLDIRSPGLGDTAMYLCATSARRRDRGLDGYTFGSGTRLTVV.